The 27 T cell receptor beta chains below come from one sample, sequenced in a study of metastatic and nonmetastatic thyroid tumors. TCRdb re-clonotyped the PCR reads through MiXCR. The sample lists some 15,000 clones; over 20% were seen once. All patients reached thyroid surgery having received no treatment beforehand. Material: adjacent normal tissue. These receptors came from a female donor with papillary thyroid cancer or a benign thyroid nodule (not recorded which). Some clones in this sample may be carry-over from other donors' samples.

The CDR3 nucleotides are TGTGCCAGCAGTGTCGCGGACGGGATTCACGAGCAGTACTTC. It specifies CASSVADGIHEQYF. The chain carries TRBV6-1 and TRBJ2-7; maybe TRBD2 (5 bases). Germline assignment: CDR1 MNHNS and CDR2 SASEGT. V was clipped by 4 bases and J by 5 bases, with 15 bases between them. This CDR3 has 14 residues.

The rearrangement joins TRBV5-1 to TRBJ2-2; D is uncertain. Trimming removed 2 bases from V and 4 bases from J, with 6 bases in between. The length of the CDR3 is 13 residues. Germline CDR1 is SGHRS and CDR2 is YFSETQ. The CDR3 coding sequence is TGCGCCAGCAGCTTTCGTAGCACCGGGGAGCTGTTTTTT. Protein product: CASSFRSTGELFF.

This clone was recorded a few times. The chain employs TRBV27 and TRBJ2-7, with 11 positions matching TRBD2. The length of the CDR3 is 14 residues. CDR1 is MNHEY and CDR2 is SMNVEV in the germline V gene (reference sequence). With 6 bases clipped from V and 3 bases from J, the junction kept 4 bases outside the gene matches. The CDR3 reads CASSLAGGYYEQYF. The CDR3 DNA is TGTGCCAGCAGCTTAGCGGGGGGGTACTACGAGCAGTACTTC.

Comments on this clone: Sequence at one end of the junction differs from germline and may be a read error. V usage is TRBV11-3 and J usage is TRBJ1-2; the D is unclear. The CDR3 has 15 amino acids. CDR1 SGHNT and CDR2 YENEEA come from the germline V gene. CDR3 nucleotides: TGTGCCAGCAGCTTAGTAGGAGGTATTGACTATGTCTACACCTTC. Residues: CASSLVGGIDYVYTF.

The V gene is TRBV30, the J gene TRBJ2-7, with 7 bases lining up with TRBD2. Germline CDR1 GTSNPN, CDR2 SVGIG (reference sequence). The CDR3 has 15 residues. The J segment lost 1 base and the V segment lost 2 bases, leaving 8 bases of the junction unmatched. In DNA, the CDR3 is TGTGCCTGGAGTTGGGGGTCTAGCGGATCCTACGAGCAGTACTTC. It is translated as CAWSWGSSGSYEQYF.

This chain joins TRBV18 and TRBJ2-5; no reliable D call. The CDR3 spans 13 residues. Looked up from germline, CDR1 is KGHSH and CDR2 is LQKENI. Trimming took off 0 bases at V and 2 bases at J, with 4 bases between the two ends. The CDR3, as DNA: TGTGCCAGCTCACCACCGGGGCAAGAGACCCAGTACTTC. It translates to CASSPPGQETQYF.

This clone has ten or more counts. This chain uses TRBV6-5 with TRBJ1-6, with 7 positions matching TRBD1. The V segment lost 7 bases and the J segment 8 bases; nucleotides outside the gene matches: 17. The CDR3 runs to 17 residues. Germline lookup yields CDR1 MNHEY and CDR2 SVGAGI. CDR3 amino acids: CASTLLRGGPAYSPLHF. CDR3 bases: TGTGCCAGCACCCTTCTCAGGGGGGGTCCGGCATATTCACCCCTCCACTTT.

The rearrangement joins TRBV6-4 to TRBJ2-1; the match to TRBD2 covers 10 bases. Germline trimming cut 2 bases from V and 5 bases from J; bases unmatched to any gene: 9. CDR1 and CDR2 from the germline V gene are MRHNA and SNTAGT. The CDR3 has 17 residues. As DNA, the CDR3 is TGTGCCAGCAGTGACCCCACCACTAGCGGGACAAACAATGAGCAGTTCTTC. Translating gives CASSDPTTSGTNNEQFF.

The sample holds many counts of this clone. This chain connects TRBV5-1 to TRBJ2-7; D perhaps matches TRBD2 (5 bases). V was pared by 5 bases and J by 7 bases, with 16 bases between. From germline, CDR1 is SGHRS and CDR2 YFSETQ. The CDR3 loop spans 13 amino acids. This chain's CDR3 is CASSWSPTGEQYF. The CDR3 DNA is TGCGCCAGCAGTTGGTCCCCCACGGGGGAGCAGTACTTC.

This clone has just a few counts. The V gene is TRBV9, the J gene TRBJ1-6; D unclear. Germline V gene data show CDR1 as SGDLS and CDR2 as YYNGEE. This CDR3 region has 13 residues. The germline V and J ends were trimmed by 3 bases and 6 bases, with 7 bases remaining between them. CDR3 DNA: TGTGCCAGCAGCGCTAGTGCTAATTCACCCCTCCACTTT. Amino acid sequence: CASSASANSPLHF.

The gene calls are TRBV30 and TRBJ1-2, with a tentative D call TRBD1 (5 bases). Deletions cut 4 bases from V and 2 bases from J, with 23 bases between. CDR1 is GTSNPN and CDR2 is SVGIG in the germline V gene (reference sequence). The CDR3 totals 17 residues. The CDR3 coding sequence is TGTGCCTGGATTCATGGAGACTCGCGAGGGGAAAACTATGGCTACACCTTC. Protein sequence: CAWIHGDSRGENYGYTF. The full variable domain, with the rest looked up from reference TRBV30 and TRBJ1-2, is SQTIHQWPATLVQPVGSPLSLECTVEGTSNPNLYWYRQAAGRGLQLLFYSVGIGQISSEVPQNLSASRPQDRQFILSSKKLLLSDSGFYLCAWIHGDSRGENYGYTFGSGTRLTVV.

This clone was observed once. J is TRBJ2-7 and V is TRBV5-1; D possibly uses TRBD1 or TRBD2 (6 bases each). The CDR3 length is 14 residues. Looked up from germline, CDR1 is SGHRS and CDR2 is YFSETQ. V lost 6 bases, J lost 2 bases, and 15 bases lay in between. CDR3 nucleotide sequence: TGCGCCAGCACCCGAGGTGGGGGGCCCTACGAGCAGTACTTC. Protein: CASTRGGGPYEQYF. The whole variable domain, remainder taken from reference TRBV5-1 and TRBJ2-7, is KAGVTQTPRYLIKTRGQQVTLSCSPISGHRSVSWYQQTPGQGLQFLFEYFSETQRNKGNFPGRFSGRQFSNSRSEMNVSTLELGDSALYLCASTRGGGPYEQYFGPGTRLTVT.

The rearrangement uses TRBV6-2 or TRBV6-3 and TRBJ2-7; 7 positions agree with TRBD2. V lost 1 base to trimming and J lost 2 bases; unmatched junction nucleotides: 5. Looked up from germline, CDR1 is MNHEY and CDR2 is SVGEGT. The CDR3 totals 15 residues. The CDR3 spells CASSYWASGPYEQYF. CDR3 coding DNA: TGTGCCAGCAGTTACTGGGCTAGCGGCCCCTACGAGCAGTACTTC.

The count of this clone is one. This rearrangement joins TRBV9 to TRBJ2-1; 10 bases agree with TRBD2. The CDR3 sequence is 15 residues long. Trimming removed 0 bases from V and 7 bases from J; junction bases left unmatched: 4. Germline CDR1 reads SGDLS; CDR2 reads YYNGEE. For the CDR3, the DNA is TGTGCCAGCAGCGTAGGCTCGACTAGCGGGAATGAGCAGTTCTTC. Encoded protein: CASSVGSTSGNEQFF.

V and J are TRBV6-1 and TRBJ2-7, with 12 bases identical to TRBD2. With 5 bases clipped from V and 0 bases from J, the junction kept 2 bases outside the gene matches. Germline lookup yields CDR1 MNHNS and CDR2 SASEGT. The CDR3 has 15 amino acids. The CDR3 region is CASSLTSGSSYEQYF. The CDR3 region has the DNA TGTGCCAGCAGTTTGACTAGCGGGAGCTCCTACGAGCAGTACTTC.

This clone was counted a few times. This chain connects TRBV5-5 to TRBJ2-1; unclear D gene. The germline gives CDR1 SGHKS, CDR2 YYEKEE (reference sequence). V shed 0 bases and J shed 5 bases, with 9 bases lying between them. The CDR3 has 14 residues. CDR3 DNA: TGTGCCAGCAGCTTGGCTATAACGGACAATGAGCAGTTCTTC. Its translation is CASSLAITDNEQFF.

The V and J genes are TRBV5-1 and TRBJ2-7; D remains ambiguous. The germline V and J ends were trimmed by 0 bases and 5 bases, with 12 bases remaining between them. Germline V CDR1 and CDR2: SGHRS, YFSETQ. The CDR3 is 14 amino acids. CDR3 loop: CASSLEAGADEQYF. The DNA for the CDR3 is TGCGCCAGCAGCTTGGAGGCAGGCGCCGACGAGCAGTACTTC.

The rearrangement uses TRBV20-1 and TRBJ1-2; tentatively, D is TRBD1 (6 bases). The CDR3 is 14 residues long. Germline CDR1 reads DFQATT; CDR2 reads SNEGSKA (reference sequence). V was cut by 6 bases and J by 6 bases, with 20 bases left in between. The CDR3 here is CSAFRGRWGHGYTF. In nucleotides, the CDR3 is TGCAGTGCCTTCCGGGGCCGGTGGGGGCATGGCTACACCTTC.

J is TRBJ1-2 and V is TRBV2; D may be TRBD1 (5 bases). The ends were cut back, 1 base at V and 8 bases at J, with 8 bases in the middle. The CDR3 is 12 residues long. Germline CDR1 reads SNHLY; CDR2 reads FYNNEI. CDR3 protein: CASSEGGMGYTF. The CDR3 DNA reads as TGTGCCAGCAGTGAAGGGGGCATGGGCTACACCTTC.

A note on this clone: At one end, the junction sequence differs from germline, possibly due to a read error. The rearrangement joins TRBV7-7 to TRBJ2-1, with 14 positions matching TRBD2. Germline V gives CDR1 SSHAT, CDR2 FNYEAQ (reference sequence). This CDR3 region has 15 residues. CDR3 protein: CASSQGLAGVIEQFF. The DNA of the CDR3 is TGTGCTAGCAGCCAGGGACTAGCGGGAGTTATTGAGCAGTTCTTC.

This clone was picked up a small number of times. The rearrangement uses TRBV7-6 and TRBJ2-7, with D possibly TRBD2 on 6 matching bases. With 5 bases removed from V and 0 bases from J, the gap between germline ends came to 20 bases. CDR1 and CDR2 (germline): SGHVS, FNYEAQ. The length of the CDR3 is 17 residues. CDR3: CASSPIVEGPSSYEQYF. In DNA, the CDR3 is TGTGCCAGCAGCCCTATTGTGGAGGGGCCAAGCTCCTACGAGCAGTACTTC.

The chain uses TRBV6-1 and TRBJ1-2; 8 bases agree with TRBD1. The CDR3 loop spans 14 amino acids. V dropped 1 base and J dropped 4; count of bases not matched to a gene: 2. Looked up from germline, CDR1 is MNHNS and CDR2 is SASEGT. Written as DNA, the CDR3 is TGTGCCAGCAGTGAAGGGACAGGGCTCTATGGCTACACCTTC. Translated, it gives CASSEGTGLYGYTF.

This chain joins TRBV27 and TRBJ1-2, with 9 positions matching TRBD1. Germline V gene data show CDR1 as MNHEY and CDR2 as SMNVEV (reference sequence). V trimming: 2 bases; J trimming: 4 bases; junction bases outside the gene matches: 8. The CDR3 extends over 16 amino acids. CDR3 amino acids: CASSLRPPGQGYGYTF. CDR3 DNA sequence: TGTGCCAGCAGTTTACGCCCTCCGGGACAGGGCTATGGCTACACCTTC.

CDR3 amino acids: CASSGAVYNEQFF. In nucleotides, the CDR3 is TGTGCCAGCAGCGGGGCGGTCTACAATGAGCAGTTCTTC. V gene TRBV7-2 combines with J gene TRBJ2-1, with a tentative D call TRBD1 (5 bases). Germline V gene sequence: CDR1 SGHTA, CDR2 FQGNSA. V was cut by 5 bases and J by 3 bases, with 8 bases left in between. The CDR3 is made up of 13 amino acids. The whole variable domain, filled in from reference TRBV7-2 and TRBJ2-1, reads GAGVSQSPSNKVTEKGKDVELRCDPISGHTALYWYRQSLGQGLEFLIYFQGNSAPDKSGLPSDRFSAERTGGSVSTLTIQRTQQEDSAVYLCASSGAVYNEQFFGPGTRLTVL.

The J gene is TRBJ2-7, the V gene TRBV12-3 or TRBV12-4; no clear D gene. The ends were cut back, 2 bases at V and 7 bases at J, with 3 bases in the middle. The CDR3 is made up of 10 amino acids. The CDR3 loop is CASSLREQYF. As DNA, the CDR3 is TGTGCCAGCAGTTTAAGGGAGCAGTACTTC.

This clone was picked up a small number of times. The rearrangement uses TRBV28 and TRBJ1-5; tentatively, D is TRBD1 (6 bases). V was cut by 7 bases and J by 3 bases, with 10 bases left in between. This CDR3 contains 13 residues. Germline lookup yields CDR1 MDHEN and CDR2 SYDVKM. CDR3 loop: CASKTGHNQPQHF. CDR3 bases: TGTGCCAGCAAGACAGGTCACAATCAGCCCCAGCATTTT.

CDR3 nucleotide sequence: TGTGCCAGCAGTCGAACTAGCGGGAGGTACAATGAGCAGTTCTTC. Translated, it gives CASSRTSGRYNEQFF. This chain uses TRBV6-2 or TRBV6-3 with TRBJ2-1, with 12 bases identical to TRBD2. CDR1 and CDR2 (germline): MNHEY, SVGEGT. This CDR3 is 15 amino acids long. The trim removed 5 bases at V and 4 bases at J, leaving 3 bases unmatched.